This entry lists 31 T cell receptor beta chains sequenced from one sample in a study of PD-L1 blockade in urothelial cancer. Sequenced by immunoSEQ multiplex PCR; TCRdb stores in-frame clones only, minus some. The sample yields about 43,000 clones, 85% to 90% seen once. Sequencing used PBMCs, obtained around atezolizumab (anti-PD-L1) treatment. The receptors come from a woman between 55 and 75 years old with urothelial cancer.

This clone has just one count. The V call is TRBV27, the J call TRBJ2-1; maybe TRBD1 (6 bases). The V and J ends lost 5 bases and 7 bases respectively, with 15 bases between them. The germline V gene has CDR1 MNHEY and CDR2 SMNVEV (reference sequence). The CDR3 consists of 14 residues. In DNA form, the CDR3 reads TGTGCCAGCAGTCCCCGCAGAGGGGGTAATGAGCAGTTCTTC. This encodes CASSPRRGGNEQFF.

The rearrangement links TRBV5-1 to TRBJ2-3; TRBD2 matches at 11 bases. The V segment lost 2 bases and the J segment 7 bases; nucleotides outside the gene matches: 18. There are 19 residues in the CDR3. Per germline, CDR1 SGHRS and CDR2 YFSETQ. CDR3 region: CASSFGLSLGLAEGYTQYF. CDR3 coding DNA: TGCGCCAGCAGCTTCGGCTTGAGCTTGGGACTAGCGGAGGGATATACGCAGTATTTT.

The V and J genes are TRBV4-3 and TRBJ2-4; weak D call: TRBD2 (7 bases). Deletions cut 3 bases from V and 1 base from J, with 19 bases between. CDR3 length: 18 residues. Per the germline V gene, CDR1 is LGHNA and CDR2 is YSLEER. The CDR3 region has the DNA TGCGCCAGCAGCCAGGGGTTTAAGGGGGGGCTGGCCAAAAACATTCAGTACTTC. It specifies CASSQGFKGGLAKNIQYF.

Note on this clone: The sample holds other DNA sequences that translate to the same CDR3. The chain recombines TRBV18 with TRBJ1-2; 8 nucleotides align to TRBD1. V shed 4 bases and J 3 bases; nucleotides not matched to a gene: 10. This CDR3 contains 16 residues. Looked up from germline, CDR1 is KGHSH and CDR2 is LQKENI. DNA of the CDR3: TGTGCCAGCTCACGAGACAGGGGCGAATCGTACTATGGCTACACCTTC. Amino acids: CASSRDRGESYYGYTF.

The sample holds a few counts of this clone. The V gene is TRBV11-2, the J gene TRBJ1-3, with a tentative D call TRBD1 (5 bases). This CDR3 region has 15 residues. The germline gives CDR1 SGHAT, CDR2 FQNNGV. V lost 1 base to trimming and J lost 4 bases, with 11 bases between them. CDR3 nucleotide sequence: TGTGCCAGCAGCTTAGTAGTAGGGGTCGGAAACACCATATATTTT. It codes for CASSLVVGVGNTIYF.

The chain combines TRBV10-3 with TRBJ2-3; a weak D match, TRBD1 (6 bases). With 4 bases removed from V and 2 bases from J, the gap between germline ends came to 16 bases. The CDR3 has 16 amino acids. The V gene's germline CDR1 is ENHRY and CDR2 SYGVKD. This CDR3 is CAISGLDRPPTDTQYF. In DNA form, the CDR3 reads TGTGCCATCAGTGGATTAGACAGGCCCCCCACAGATACGCAGTATTTT.

The CDR3, as DNA: TGTGCCAGCAGTGTACCCGGGACACGCAAATCCTACAATGAGCAGTTCTTC. The encoded protein is CASSVPGTRKSYNEQFF. The chain has TRBV2 and TRBJ2-1; D is possibly TRBD1 (6 bases). Looked up from germline, CDR1 is SNHLY and CDR2 is FYNNEI. CDR3 length: 17 residues. The V gene lost 4 bases and the J gene lost 1 base, with 17 bases spanning the gap.

The V call is TRBV25-1, the J call TRBJ2-2; D possibly corresponds to TRBD2 (5 bases). CDR3 length: 14 amino acids. Germline lookup yields CDR1 MGHDK and CDR2 SYGVNS. The V end lost 2 bases, the J end lost 5 bases, and 9 bases lay between the germline ends. CDR3 sequence (DNA): TGTGCCAGCAGTGAAGAGGGTTTGACCGGGGAGCTGTTTTTT. As protein: CASSEEGLTGELFF.

The chain recombines TRBV4-3 with TRBJ1-4; D possibly corresponds to TRBD1 (5 bases). The CDR3 contains 14 residues. V was pared by 0 bases and J by 7 bases, with 9 bases between. Germline CDR1 LGHNA, CDR2 YSLEER. CDR3 region: CASSQEPGSEKLFF. The CDR3 nucleotides are TGCGCCAGCAGCCAAGAGCCAGGGTCTGAAAAACTGTTTTTT.

This rearrangement joins TRBV15 to TRBJ2-1, with 9 bases lining up with TRBD2. The CDR3 runs 17 residues. With V trimmed by 0 bases and J by 6 bases, 9 bases remained unmatched. CDR1 and CDR2 from the germline V gene are LNHNV and YYDKDF (reference sequence). This CDR3 reads CATSREVGRGGLNEQFF. The CDR3 DNA reads TGTGCCACCAGCAGAGAAGTTGGGCGGGGGGGGCTCAATGAGCAGTTCTTC.

The chain employs TRBV18 and TRBJ1-5; TRBD1 is a possible D gene (6 bases). CDR1 KGHSH and CDR2 LQKENI come from the germline V gene. V was cut by 1 base and J by 4 bases, with 8 bases left in between. The CDR3 extends over 14 amino acids. CDR3 sequence: CASSPRRGNQPQHF. The DNA for the CDR3 is TGTGCCAGCTCACCACGAAGGGGGAATCAGCCCCAGCATTTT.

This rearrangement joins TRBV15 to TRBJ1-5, with TRBD1 matching over 9 bases. The germline gives CDR1 LNHNV, CDR2 YYDKDF (reference sequence). This CDR3 contains 14 residues. J lost 5 bases, V lost 4 bases, and 3 bases had no gene match. CDR3 in DNA: TGTGCCACCAGCACGGACAGGGGCTATCAGCCCCAGCATTTT. The encoded protein is CATSTDRGYQPQHF.

V is TRBV29-1 and J is TRBJ2-7; 12 nucleotides align to TRBD1. After removal of 7 bases from V and 4 bases from J, the junction contained 11 bases not matched to a gene. The CDR3 is made up of 15 amino acids. CDR1 and CDR2 (germline): SQVTM, ANQGSEA. The CDR3, as DNA: TGCAGCGCCGAGGGGGGACAGGGGGCGGCTTACGAGCAGTACTTC. It specifies CSAEGGQGAAYEQYF.

This chain uses TRBV5-4 with TRBJ2-1; TRBD2 matches at 11 bases. This CDR3 spans 16 amino acids. Losses at the gene ends were 3 bases for V and 2 bases for J; bases not matched to a gene: 4. In germline, CDR1 is SGHNT, CDR2 YYREEE (reference sequence). The CDR3 is CASSSFSGGAYNEQFF. CDR3 DNA sequence: TGTGCCAGCAGCTCCTTTAGCGGGGGGGCCTACAATGAGCAGTTCTTC.

V and J are TRBV9 and TRBJ2-2; 10 bases fit TRBD1. With V trimmed by 4 bases and J by 4 bases, 4 bases remained unmatched. The germline CDR1 and CDR2 sequences are SGDLS and YYNGEE. The CDR3 has 15 amino acids. The DNA of the CDR3 is TGTGCCAGCAGCTCAGGGGACAGGGGCACCGGGGAGCTGTTTTTT. Encoded protein: CASSSGDRGTGELFF.

The chain couples TRBV2 to TRBJ1-5; D ambiguous. This CDR3 has 15 residues. CDR1 SNHLY and CDR2 FYNNEI come from the germline V gene. The V and J ends lost 1 base and 7 bases respectively, with 14 bases between them. CDR3 loop: CASSEGVVLIQPQHF. The CDR3 nucleotides read TGTGCCAGCAGTGAAGGTGTAGTTTTGATCCAGCCCCAGCATTTT.

V gene TRBV9 combines with J gene TRBJ2-5; 11 bases align to TRBD2. The CDR3 contains 16 residues. Germline CDR1 is SGDLS and CDR2 is YYNGEE. With V trimmed by 3 bases and J by 0 bases, 4 bases remained unmatched. CDR3 region: CASSATSGGHQETQYF. CDR3 bases: TGTGCCAGCAGCGCCACTAGCGGGGGACACCAAGAGACCCAGTACTTC. Together with reference TRBV9 and TRBJ2-5, the CDR3 gives the full variable domain: DSGVTQTPKHLITATGQRVTLRCSPRSGDLSVYWYQQSLDQGLQFLIQYYNGEERAKGNILERFSAQQFPDLHSELNLSSLELGDSALYFCASSATSGGHQETQYFGPGTRLLVL.

V gene TRBV6-1 combines with J gene TRBJ1-4, with D uncertain. Trimming shortened V by 9 bases and J by 0 bases, and 11 bases separated the two germline ends. This CDR3 is 14 amino acids long. Per germline, CDR1 MNHNS and CDR2 SASEGT. The CDR3 here is CASLGDATNEKLFF. CDR3 nucleotide sequence: TGTGCCAGTCTCGGGGATGCAACTAATGAAAAACTGTTTTTT.

V gene TRBV1 combines with J gene TRBJ2-2; the table's D gene call, TRBD2, was not cross checked with the DNA. TRBV1 is a pseudogene segment. CDR3 length: 17 amino acids. CDR3 nucleotide sequence: TGCACCAGCAGCCAAGAACTAGCGGGAAGGAACACCGGGGAGCTGTTTTTT. The encoded protein is CTSSQELAGRNTGELFF.

Only one count was recorded for this clone. The CDR3 is CASSLAGASYNEQFF. CDR3 nucleotide sequence: TGTGCCAGCAGTTTAGCGGGGGCCTCCTACAATGAGCAGTTCTTC. The chain links TRBV28 to TRBJ2-1; a weak D match, TRBD2 (7 bases). Germline-derived CDR1 and CDR2 are MDHEN and SYDVKM. V lost 2 bases and J 0 bases, leaving 8 bases between the germline ends. The CDR3 extends over 15 amino acids.

This sequence joins TRBV25-1 and TRBJ1-2; D is uncertain. In germline, CDR1 is MGHDK, CDR2 SYGVNS. CDR3 length equals 14 residues. V was shortened by 0 bases and J by 4 bases, with 9 bases between the two germline ends. The CDR3, as DNA: TGTGCCAGCAGTGAATACGGAGGGAGCTATGGCTACACCTTC. It codes for CASSEYGGSYGYTF.

This clone appeared once. The chain joins TRBV19 to TRBJ2-1, with 7 bases matching TRBD1. This CDR3 region has 15 residues. Trimming cost V 7 bases and J 2 bases; bases outside gene matches: 8. The germline gives CDR1 LNHDA, CDR2 SQIVND (reference sequence). The CDR3 reads CASTSGQVPYNEQFF. DNA of the CDR3: TGTGCCAGTACCTCAGGACAGGTCCCCTACAATGAGCAGTTCTTC.

The rearrangement joins TRBV19 to TRBJ2-7; 7 nucleotides match TRBD1. The germline gives CDR1 LNHDA, CDR2 SQIVND (reference sequence). The CDR3 sequence is 13 residues long. J was trimmed by 3 bases and V by 3 bases; bases with no gene match: 2. CDR3 sequence reads: CASSMGQLYEQYF. The CDR3 DNA is TGTGCCAGTAGTATGGGACAGCTCTACGAGCAGTACTTC.

The gene calls are TRBV25-1 and TRBJ1-3, with 8 bases identical to TRBD1. V was pared by 5 bases and J by 2 bases, with 2 bases of the junction left unmatched. This CDR3 spans 14 amino acids. Germline CDR1 MGHDK, CDR2 SYGVNS. The CDR3 is CASSPTGAGNTIYF. The CDR3 DNA reads TGTGCCAGCAGTCCGACAGGGGCTGGAAACACCATATATTTT.

The V and J genes are TRBV7-9 and TRBJ2-3; 7 nucleotides match TRBD2. Germline V gene data show CDR1 as SEHNR and CDR2 as FQNEAQ (reference sequence). There are 15 residues in the CDR3. The V segment lost 4 bases and the J segment 3 bases; nucleotides outside the gene matches: 7. This chain's CDR3 is CASSSPGRGTDTQYF. The CDR3 DNA reads TGTGCCAGCAGCTCTCCAGGGCGGGGGACAGATACGCAGTATTTT.

The chain links TRBV5-1 to TRBJ1-1, with 7 bases aligning to TRBD1. After removal of 0 bases from V and 3 bases from J, the junction contained 11 bases not matched to a gene. CDR1 and CDR2 from the germline V gene are SGHRS and YFSETQ. This CDR3 is 17 amino acids long. As DNA, the CDR3 is TGCGCCAGCAGCTTGGAGGGGACAGTTGGTTGGGACACTGAAGCTTTCTTT. Residues: CASSLEGTVGWDTEAFF.

The V call is TRBV5-6, the J call TRBJ2-1; D possibly corresponds to TRBD1 (6 bases). The V and J ends lost 4 bases and 9 bases respectively, with 14 bases between them. This CDR3 has 13 amino acids. Germline CDR1 SGHDT, CDR2 YYEEEE. The CDR3 bases are TGTGCCAGCAGCACGTACAGGGTACGTGAGCAGTTCTTC. This codes for CASSTYRVREQFF.

V and J are TRBV5-8 and TRBJ1-4; 9 bases fit TRBD1. Unmatched junction bases numbered 7, after V lost 3 bases and J lost 10 bases. In germline, CDR1 is SGHTS, CDR2 YDEGEE. The CDR3 spans 14 residues. The CDR3 here is CASSWDREYGKLFF. Here the CDR3 DNA reads TGTGCCAGCAGCTGGGACAGGGAATATGGAAAACTGTTTTTT. Full variable domain (remainder filled in from reference TRBV5-8 and TRBJ1-4): EAGVTQSPTHLIKTRGQQATLRCSPISGHTSVYWYQQALGLGLQFLLWYDEGEERNRGNFPPRFSGRQFPNYSSELNVNALELEDSALYLCASSWDREYGKLFFGSGTQLSVL.

The chain has TRBV4-1 and TRBJ2-3; TRBD1 matches at 8 bases. CDR1 and CDR2 from the germline V gene are MGHRA and YSYEKL. V lost 1 base and J lost 4; bases outside the gene matches: 7. CDR3 size: 16 residues. DNA for the CDR3: TGCGCCAGCAGCCAAGTGCAGGGGGCCCTGGCAGATACGCAGTATTTT. This sequence encodes CASSQVQGALADTQYF.

This clone was counted once. The chain joins TRBV2 to TRBJ1-2; 7 bases agree with TRBD1. V lost 8 bases to trimming and J lost 8 bases; unmatched junction nucleotides: 11. CDR3 length: 13 amino acids. Germline assignment: CDR1 SNHLY and CDR2 FYNNEI. As DNA, the CDR3 is TGTGCCAGCGGGGCTGACAGGGCCCTCGGCTACACCTTC. Protein: CASGADRALGYTF. Drawing the rest from reference TRBV2 and TRBJ1-2, the complete variable domain is EPEVTQTPSHQVTQMGQEVILRCVPISNHLYFYWYRQILGQKVEFLVSFYNNEISEKSEIFDDQFSVERPDGSNFTLKIRSTKLEDSAMYFCASGADRALGYTFGSGTRLTVV.

V is TRBV14 and J is TRBJ1-1; the D gene is possibly TRBD1 (6 bases). Germline CDR1 and CDR2: SGHDN and FVKESK. CDR3 size: 16 residues. Trimming pared 0 bases from V and 0 bases from J, leaving 11 bases between. The CDR3 reads CASSQDWGRLNTEAFF. The CDR3 DNA is TGTGCCAGCAGCCAAGATTGGGGGCGGTTGAACACTGAAGCTTTCTTT.